This T cell receptor (beta chain) derives from a study of T cell repertoires in aging, cancer and after chemotherapy. Study-wide background: Roughly 8.8 million TCR reads made up the full dataset.

This clonotype was recorded only once. Multiplex touch-down PCR with TRB-A/B primers amplified rearranged V-D-J TRB sequences. TCRdb used MiXCR to reprocess the multiplex PCR reads, holding one entry per CDR3 protein. Of under 12,000 distinct CDR3 sequences listed, around 42% are singletons. CDR1 and CDR2 from the germline V gene are MNHEY and SMNVEV (reference sequence). The CDR3 has 19 amino acids. Trimming removed 8 bases at V and 0 bases at J, with 23 bases between. Amplification of TCR beta used genomic DNA extracted from peripheral blood. The sample was blood. This TCR came from a human donor in good health. This chain links TRBV27 with TRBJ2-6, with TRBD1 as a possible D gene (7 bases). The CDR3 protein is CASRVRGGGIFSGANVLTF. DNA of the CDR3: TGTGCCAGCCGAGTCCGAGGGGGCGGGATTTTCTCTGGGGCCAACGTCCTGACTTTC. The variable domain in full, with the rest retrieved from reference TRBV27 and TRBJ2-6, is EAQVTQNPRYLITVTGKKLTVTCSQNMNHEYMSWYRQDPGLGLRQIYYSMNVEVTDKGDVPEGYKVSRKEKRNFPLILESPSPNQTSLYFCASRVRGGGIFSGANVLTFGAGSRLTVL.